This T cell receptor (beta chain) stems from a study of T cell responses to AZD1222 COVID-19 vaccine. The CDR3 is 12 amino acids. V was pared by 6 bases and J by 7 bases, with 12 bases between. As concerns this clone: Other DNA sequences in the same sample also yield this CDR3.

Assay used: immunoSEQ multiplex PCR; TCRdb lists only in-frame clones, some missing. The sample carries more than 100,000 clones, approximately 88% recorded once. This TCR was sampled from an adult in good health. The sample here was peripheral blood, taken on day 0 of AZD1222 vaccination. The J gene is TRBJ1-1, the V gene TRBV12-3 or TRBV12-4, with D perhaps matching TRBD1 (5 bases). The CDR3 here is CASSPGGGEAFF. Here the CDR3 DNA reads TGTGCCAGCAGCCCGGGGGGAGGTGAAGCTTTCTTT.